The 21 T cell receptor beta chains below all came from one sample that was sequenced in a study of cytomegalovirus exposure and HLA in healthy donors. Amplification used 60 Vbeta primers and 13 Jbeta primers. Only in-frame clones appear in the TCRdb table, and some are missing; sequencing was by immunoSEQ multiplex PCR. The data hold about 210,000 clones, with 85% observed a single time. The sequenced material came from PBMCs. These receptors all stem from a girl aged 2 to 9 in good health and CMV-seronegative.

The V and J genes are TRBV6-1 and TRBJ2-7; 11 bases are shared with TRBD2. The ends lost 7 bases at V and 3 bases at J; junction bases unmatched: 8. The germline CDR1 and CDR2 sequences are MNHNS and SASEGT. The CDR3 contains 15 residues. CDR3 residues: CASITLAGVRYEQYF. In nucleotides, the CDR3 is TGTGCCAGCATCACACTAGCGGGAGTTCGCTACGAGCAGTACTTC.

The chain employs TRBV6-5 and TRBJ2-5; D remains ambiguous. Trimming took off 6 bases at V and 4 bases at J, with 9 bases between the two ends. The CDR3 has 12 residues. Germline values: CDR1 MNHEY, CDR2 SVGAGI. Here the CDR3 DNA reads TGTGCCAGCAGAGCCCCCGGAGAGACCCAGTACTTC. Translating gives CASRAPGETQYF.

The chain joins TRBV27 to TRBJ2-3; 7 positions agree with TRBD2. This CDR3 has 15 residues. The ends lost 0 bases at V and 0 bases at J; junction bases unmatched: 0. Looked up from germline, CDR1 is MNHEY and CDR2 is SMNVEV (reference sequence). The DNA of the CDR3 is TGTGCCAGCAGTTTATCTAGCGGGAGCACAGATACGCAGTATTTT. Amino acid sequence: CASSLSSGSTDTQYF.

The chain joins TRBV6-1 to TRBJ2-1; the D gene is possibly TRBD2 (6 bases). This CDR3 has 15 amino acids. Germline V gives CDR1 MNHNS, CDR2 SASEGT. The germline V and J ends were trimmed by 10 bases and 2 bases, with 18 bases remaining between them. CDR3 bases: TGTGCCACCCGGTGGGAGGCGGAGCCCTACAATGAGCAGTTCTTC. It is translated as CATRWEAEPYNEQFF.

The chain has TRBV18 and TRBJ1-2; D remains unclear. The germline gives CDR1 KGHSH, CDR2 LQKENI. The CDR3 covers 14 residues. Trimming shortened V by 0 bases and J by 8 bases, and 13 bases separated the two germline ends. The CDR3 bases are TGTGCCAGCTCACCACCGAGGAGAACGGGAGGCTACACCTTC. Protein: CASSPPRRTGGYTF.

The chain recombines TRBV6-5 with TRBJ1-2, with D possibly matching TRBD1 (6 bases). Germline V CDR1 and CDR2: MNHEY, SVGAGI. The CDR3 loop spans 14 amino acids. V lost 6 bases, J lost 2 bases, and 13 bases lay in between. The CDR3 bases are TGTGCCAGCAGACAGGACAGTTTAAACTATGGCTACACCTTC. Its protein product is CASRQDSLNYGYTF.

This chain connects TRBV5-8 to TRBJ2-7; D uncertain. The CDR3 contains 12 residues. Per the germline V gene, CDR1 is SGHTS and CDR2 is YDEGEE. Trimming shortened V by 0 bases and J by 6 bases, and 7 bases separated the two germline ends. CDR3 loop: CASSLGFGEQYF. The CDR3 DNA sequence: TGTGCCAGCAGCTTGGGGTTCGGCGAGCAGTACTTC.

V is TRBV10-2 and J is TRBJ1-2, with 8 bases lining up with TRBD1. The germline V gene has CDR1 WSHSY and CDR2 SAAADI. The CDR3 consists of 14 residues. The V gene end was trimmed by 5 bases and the J gene end by 6 bases; junction bases not matched to a gene: 8. CDR3 amino acids: CASSFSGTGNGYTF. CDR3 in DNA: TGCGCCAGCAGTTTTTCCGGGACAGGAAATGGCTACACCTTC.

The chain uses TRBV7-2 and TRBJ1-5; unclear D gene. V gave up 5 bases and J gave up 5 bases, with 10 bases separating them. The CDR3 has 13 residues. The germline V gene encodes CDR1 SGHTA and CDR2 FQGNSA. The CDR3 loop is CASSPDPDQPQHF. As DNA, the CDR3 is TGTGCCAGCAGCCCTGATCCAGATCAGCCCCAGCATTTT.

The DNA for the CDR3 is TGTGCCAGCAGCCAATCAGGGGCCCTCTTGGAAGATACGCAGTATTTT. It yields the protein CASSQSGALLEDTQYF. The chain joins TRBV14 to TRBJ2-3; tentatively, D is TRBD1 (6 bases). Germline V gives CDR1 SGHDN, CDR2 FVKESK. This CDR3 spans 16 amino acids. Trimming pared 2 bases from V and 5 bases from J, leaving 17 bases between.

V and J are TRBV2 and TRBJ2-7, with a possible D match to TRBD2 (5 bases). Trimming left V 6 bases short and J 0 bases short, with 18 bases between. CDR1 is SNHLY and CDR2 is FYNNEI in the germline V gene. This CDR3 region has 16 residues. CDR3 bases: TGTGCCAGCAGCCCTCGGACTTCTACTAGCTCCTACGAGCAGTACTTC. It translates to CASSPRTSTSSYEQYF.

The chain carries TRBV27 and TRBJ2-1, with D maybe TRBD2 (6 bases). V was trimmed by 4 bases and J by 15 bases, leaving 22 bases between them. Germline V gives CDR1 MNHEY, CDR2 SMNVEV (reference sequence). The CDR3 consists of 14 residues. CDR3 sequence reads: CASSSTRSREVTFF. The CDR3 nucleotides are TGTGCCAGCAGTTCAACCCGATCTAGGGAGGTAACGTTCTTC.

This clone has only one observation. The chain joins TRBV4-2 to TRBJ2-3; tentative D call: TRBD2 (7 bases). CDR1 and CDR2 (germline): LGHNA, YNFKEQ. The CDR3 covers 18 residues. V gave up 0 bases and J gave up 0 bases, with 16 bases separating them. The CDR3 bases are TGTGCCAGCAGCCAAGATTGGGGCGGGGGCGGGAGCACAGATACGCAGTATTTT. Amino acid sequence: CASSQDWGGGGSTDTQYF.

This clone was detected only once. The chain uses TRBV5-1 and TRBJ2-5, with a possible D match to TRBD1 (5 bases). Germline values: CDR1 SGHRS, CDR2 YFSETQ. The CDR3 extends over 14 amino acids. The germline V and J ends were trimmed by 4 bases and 2 bases, with 12 bases remaining between them. CDR3 coding DNA: TGCGCCAGCAGCCTAGGGGCGGATCAAGAGACCCAGTACTTC. Its protein product is CASSLGADQETQYF. The complete variable domain, with remaining parts taken from reference TRBV5-1 and TRBJ2-5, reads KAGVTQTPRYLIKTRGQQVTLSCSPISGHRSVSWYQQTPGQGLQFLFEYFSETQRNKGNFPGRFSGRQFSNSRSEMNVSTLELGDSALYLCASSLGADQETQYFGPGTRLLVL.

The genes are TRBV4-1 and TRBJ2-7; D call uncertain. This CDR3 has 14 residues. Germline CDR1 reads MGHRA; CDR2 reads YSYEKL. Trimming stripped 0 bases from V and 2 bases from J, with 8 bases between. The CDR3 nucleotides read TGCGCCAGCAGCCAAGACCAGGCGACCTACGAGCAGTACTTC. As protein: CASSQDQATYEQYF.

The rearrangement joins TRBV6-1 to TRBJ2-1; tentative D call: TRBD2 (5 bases). The CDR3 spans 13 residues. Germline V gene sequence: CDR1 MNHNS, CDR2 SASEGT. Trimming pared 8 bases from V and 0 bases from J, leaving 8 bases between. The DNA of the CDR3 is TGTGCCAGCGACCGGGACTCCTACAATGAGCAGTTCTTC. Encoded protein: CASDRDSYNEQFF.

The rearrangement links TRBV7-9 to TRBJ2-7; D may be TRBD1 (6 bases). Trimming took off 5 bases at V and 3 bases at J, with 8 bases between the two ends. CDR3 length: 12 amino acids. Germline V gene data show CDR1 as SEHNR and CDR2 as FQNEAQ (reference sequence). In nucleotides, the CDR3 is TGTGCCAGCAGCCCAGGGGACTACGAGCAGTACTTC. Amino acid sequence: CASSPGDYEQYF.

V usage is TRBV7-9 and J usage is TRBJ2-4; TRBD2 matches at 14 bases. In germline, CDR1 is SEHNR, CDR2 FQNEAQ (reference sequence). CDR3 size: 15 residues. V lost 5 bases and J lost 7; bases outside the gene matches: 4. The CDR3 DNA reads as TGTGCCAGCAGCGCCGGGACTAGCGGGAGCAACATTCAGTACTTC. As protein: CASSAGTSGSNIQYF.

Of note for this clone: Other DNA sequences of this sample code for an identical CDR3. The genes are TRBV2 and TRBJ1-1; D not certain. The CDR3 covers 14 residues. Trimming shortened V by 0 bases and J by 1 base, and 6 bases separated the two germline ends. Per germline, CDR1 SNHLY and CDR2 FYNNEI. CDR3 DNA: TGTGCCAGCAGTGAAGCCCCAGGGAACACTGAAGCTTTCTTT. Its translation: CASSEAPGNTEAFF.

The chain carries TRBV14 and TRBJ2-1, with a weak D call TRBD2 (5 bases). The germline gives CDR1 SGHDN, CDR2 FVKESK. The CDR3 length is 14 residues. Trimming took 4 bases from V and 6 from J, leaving 13 bases between them. CDR3: CASSPRRTGNEQFF. CDR3 DNA sequence: TGTGCCAGCAGCCCCCGCAGGACTGGCAATGAGCAGTTCTTC. Full variable domain (rest looked up from reference TRBV14 and TRBJ2-1): EAGVTQFPSHSVIEKGQTVTLRCDPISGHDNLYWYRRVMGKEIKFLLHFVKESKQDESGMPNNRFLAERTGGTYSTLKVQPAELEDSGVYFCASSPRRTGNEQFFGPGTRLTVL.

The rearrangement uses TRBV27 and TRBJ2-7; 12 bases are shared with TRBD2. CDR1 is MNHEY, CDR2 SMNVEV, per germline (reference sequence). The CDR3 length is 15 residues. Unmatched junction bases numbered 9, after V lost 6 bases and J lost 6 bases. The DNA for the CDR3 is TGTGCCAGCAGCCTAAGACTAGCGGGAGTCCCCGAGCAGTACTTC. Its translation is CASSLRLAGVPEQYF.